Listed here are 19 T cell receptor beta chains from one sample, sequenced in a study of T-cell reconstitution after alpha-beta-depleted transplantation in children. TCRbeta library construction was performed incorporating unique molecular identifiers. In TCRdb, the PCR reads were re-called with MiXCR into one record per CDR3 protein. The table has hundreds of thousands of distinct CDR3 sequences, around 13% seen once. The sample here was PBMCs, taken before TCRalphabeta/CD19-depleted stem cell transplant. The receptors derive from a girl aged 2 to 10 with congenital amegakaryocytic thrombocytopenia, due to receive a stem cell transplant.

In this sample, this clonotype turned up many times. The chain employs TRBV7-3 and TRBJ1-1; no clear D. CDR1 is SGHTA and CDR2 is FQGTGA in the germline V gene. V lost 3 bases and J 2 bases, leaving 7 bases between the germline ends. The CDR3 is 13 amino acids. CDR3 in DNA: TGTGCCAGCAGCTTTAGCACAAACACTGAAGCTTTCTTT. It encodes CASSFSTNTEAFF. Combining the CDR3 with reference TRBV7-3 and TRBJ1-1 gives the whole variable domain GAGVSQTPSNKVTEKGKYVELRCDPISGHTALYWYRQSLGQGPEFLIYFQGTGAADDSGLPNDRFFAVRPEGSVSTLKIQRTERGDSAVYLCASSFSTNTEAFFGQGTRLTVV.

The chain couples TRBV6-5 to TRBJ1-6, with a tentative D call TRBD1 (5 bases). Germline-derived CDR1 and CDR2 are MNHEY and SVGAGI. This CDR3 is built from 12 residues. V was cut by 8 bases and J by 13 bases, with 15 bases left in between. CDR3 protein: CASRRVFPPLHF. The CDR3, as DNA: TGTGCCAGCCGCAGGGTTTTTCCCCCCCTCCACTTT.

This clonotype has just one count. This may come from a read error, since a much larger clone is one base off. The V call is TRBV20-1, the J call TRBJ2-5; a possible D gene is TRBD2 (6 bases). CDR1 is DFQATT and CDR2 is SNEGSKA in the germline V gene (reference sequence). This CDR3 has 16 amino acids. CDR3 region: CSARARGIQDLKTQSF. The DNA for the CDR3 is TGCAGTGCTAGAGCTCGGGGGATCCAGGATTTGAAGACCCAGTCCTTC.

This clonotype has a handful of counts. The chain carries TRBV13 and TRBJ1-5, with 7 bases lining up with TRBD1. V shed 4 bases and J 3 bases; nucleotides not matched to a gene: 12. The CDR3 runs to 17 residues. Germline CDR1 is PRHDT and CDR2 is FYEKMQ (reference sequence). In DNA form, the CDR3 reads TGTGCCAGCAGCTCCAGCCGGGACAGTGAAAACAATCAGCCCCAGCATTTT. Its translation: CASSSSRDSENNQPQHF. The complete variable domain, with remaining parts taken from reference TRBV13 and TRBJ1-5, reads AAGVIQSPRHLIKEKRETATLKCYPIPRHDTVYWYQQGPGQDPQFLISFYEKMQSDKGSIPDRFSAQQFSDYHSELNMSSLELGDSALYFCASSSSRDSENNQPQHFGDGTRLSIL.

In this sample, this clonotype turned up a few times. J is TRBJ1-4 and V is TRBV5-1, with a weak D call TRBD1 (5 bases). The V end was cut by 0 bases, the J end by 5 bases, with 17 bases between. This CDR3 spans 17 amino acids. Germline V gives CDR1 SGHRS, CDR2 YFSETQ. The CDR3 protein is CASSLVPPGTPNEKLFF. As DNA, the CDR3 is TGCGCCAGCAGCTTGGTTCCGCCCGGGACGCCCAATGAAAAACTGTTTTTT.

This clonotype was detected many times. This chain links TRBV29-1 with TRBJ2-1; the D gene is possibly TRBD2 (6 bases). Looked up from germline, CDR1 is SQVTM and CDR2 is ANQGSEA. V dropped 6 bases and J dropped 0 bases, with 12 bases sitting between them. This CDR3 comprises 14 residues. The CDR3 sequence is CSVVAVSSYNEQFF. DNA for the CDR3: TGCAGCGTGGTAGCGGTTAGCTCCTACAATGAGCAGTTCTTC.

V is TRBV5-1 and J is TRBJ2-1; the match to TRBD2 covers 9 bases. The CDR3 spans 15 residues. Germline loops: CDR1 SGHRS, CDR2 YFSETQ. V trimming: 4 bases; J trimming: 3 bases; junction bases outside the gene matches: 5. The CDR3 here is CASSPGTSRYNEQFF. CDR3 DNA: TGCGCCAGCAGCCCGGGGACTAGCCGCTACAATGAGCAGTTCTTC. The whole variable domain, remainder taken from reference TRBV5-1 and TRBJ2-1, is KAGVTQTPRYLIKTRGQQVTLSCSPISGHRSVSWYQQTPGQGLQFLFEYFSETQRNKGNFPGRFSGRQFSNSRSEMNVSTLELGDSALYLCASSPGTSRYNEQFFGPGTRLTVL.

In this sample, this clonotype turned up once. This chain uses TRBV3-1 with TRBJ2-5, with 9 nucleotides matching TRBD2. CDR3 length: 15 amino acids. The germline V gene encodes CDR1 LGHDT and CDR2 YNNKEL (reference sequence). V lost 2 bases and J lost 2; bases outside the gene matches: 3. The CDR3 nucleotides read TGTGCCAGCAGCCAAATGGCGGGGGGGCAAGAGACCCAGTACTTC. Translation: CASSQMAGGQETQYF.

Comments on this clonotype: With a much larger clone just one base away, this may be a read error. The chain uses TRBV29-1 and TRBJ1-2; tentatively, D is TRBD1 (5 bases). The CDR3 loop spans 13 amino acids. The V gene's germline CDR1 is SQVTM and CDR2 ANQGSEA. CDR3 coding DNA: TGCAGCGTTGAAGATCCCAGGGTCTATGGCAACACCTTC. Amino acid sequence: CSVEDPRVYGNTF. The complete variable domain, with remaining parts taken from reference TRBV29-1 and TRBJ1-2, reads SAVISQKPSRDICQRGTSLTIQCQVDSQVTMMFWYRQQPGQSLTLIATANQGSEATYESGFVIDKFPISRPNLTFSTLTVSNMSPEDSSIYLCSVEDPRVYGNTFGSGTRLTVV.

This clonotype was observed a few times. The CDR3 loop is CASSQHRRDSTQYF. Written as DNA, the CDR3 is TGTGCCAGCAGCCAACACAGGAGGGACTCAACCCAGTACTTC. V usage is TRBV12-3 or TRBV12-4 and J usage is TRBJ2-5; tentative D call: TRBD2 (6 bases). CDR3 length: 14 amino acids. V was trimmed by 6 bases and J by 8 bases, leaving 19 bases between them.

V and J are TRBV28 and TRBJ2-1, with TRBD1 as a possible D gene (5 bases). Germline V gene sequence: CDR1 MDHEN, CDR2 SYDVKM. This CDR3 has 15 residues. The V end lost 5 bases, the J end lost 0 bases, and 11 bases lay between the germline ends. For the CDR3, the DNA is TGTGCCAGCAGTCCTGACAGAAGCTCCTACAATGAGCAGTTCTTC. It encodes CASSPDRSSYNEQFF. The full variable domain, rest sourced from reference TRBV28 and TRBJ2-1, is DVKVTQSSRYLVKRTGEKVFLECVQDMDHENMFWYRQDPGLGLRLIYFSYDVKMKEKGDIPEGYSVSREKKERFSLILESASTNQTSMYLCASSPDRSSYNEQFFGPGTRLTVL.

The chain combines TRBV6-1 with TRBJ1-2; a possible D gene is TRBD1 (6 bases). The germline V gene encodes CDR1 MNHNS and CDR2 SASEGT. With 9 bases removed from V and 7 bases from J, the gap between germline ends came to 18 bases. The CDR3 consists of 13 residues. DNA of the CDR3: TGTGCCAGTACGGTCGGGGGGCGGGGTGGCTACACCTTC. It yields the protein CASTVGGRGGYTF.

This clonotype was counted ten times or more. The V gene is TRBV29-1, the J gene TRBJ2-3, with TRBD2 matching over 9 bases. Germline CDR1 and CDR2: SQVTM and ANQGSEA. This CDR3 region has 14 residues. V was clipped by 4 bases and J by 4 bases; unmatched bases: 6. CDR3 DNA sequence: TGCAGCGTTGCCCAGACTAGCGGATCAGATACGCAGTATTTT. Amino acids: CSVAQTSGSDTQYF.

The chain combines TRBV2 with TRBJ2-3, with D maybe TRBD2 (6 bases). This CDR3 is built from 17 residues. Trimming removed 7 bases at V and 5 bases at J, with 25 bases between. The germline CDR1 and CDR2 sequences are SNHLY and FYNNEI. This CDR3 is CASMPLGTSLQRDTQYF. The CDR3 nucleotides are TGTGCCAGCATGCCACTAGGGACTTCACTGCAAAGAGATACGCAGTATTTT. Together with reference TRBV2 and TRBJ2-3, the CDR3 gives the full variable domain: EPEVTQTPSHQVTQMGQEVILRCVPISNHLYFYWYRQILGQKVEFLVSFYNNEISEKSEIFDDQFSVERPDGSNFTLKIRSTKLEDSAMYFCASMPLGTSLQRDTQYFGPGTRLTVL.

This clonotype was picked up many times. The CDR3 DNA reads TGTGCCAGCACTAAGGTCCCGTGGGCTAGCGGGCAGAATGAGCAGTTCTTC. This encodes CASTKVPWASGQNEQFF. The J gene is TRBJ2-1, the V gene TRBV6-4, with 8 positions matching TRBD2. Germline V gene sequence: CDR1 MRHNA, CDR2 SNTAGT. This CDR3 has 17 amino acids. J gave up 7 bases and V 7 bases, and 18 bases lay outside the gene matches.

This clonotype occurred many times. The chain recombines TRBV20-1 with TRBJ2-7; 9 bases are a match to TRBD2. Germline V gene data show CDR1 as DFQATT and CDR2 as SNEGSKA (reference sequence). This CDR3 spans 16 amino acids. The junction had 13 bases not matched to a gene; V was cut back by 5 bases and J by 2 bases. CDR3 in DNA: TGCAGTGCTGCCCCGCTGTTGCGGGAGGGTACCTACGAGCAGTACTTC. Residues: CSAAPLLREGTYEQYF.

This clonotype was observed many times. The rearrangement uses TRBV12-3 or TRBV12-4 and TRBJ2-5; TRBD2 agrees at 7 bases. Trimming removed 6 bases from V and 5 bases from J; junction bases left unmatched: 6. The CDR3 is made up of 13 amino acids. In nucleotides, the CDR3 is TGTGCCAGCAGCTCACTAGCGTCGGAGACCCAGTACTTC. Translated, it gives CASSSLASETQYF.

The rearrangement uses TRBV7-8 and TRBJ2-7; tentatively, D is TRBD2 (5 bases). V lost 1 base and J 7 bases, leaving 20 bases between the germline ends. CDR1 and CDR2 from the germline V gene are SGHVS and FQNEAQ. The CDR3 consists of 16 residues. The CDR3 loop reads CASSLVVHYDSGEQYF. In DNA, the CDR3 is TGTGCCAGCAGCTTAGTAGTCCACTACGACTCGGGGGAGCAGTACTTC.

This clonotype was counted many times. The J gene is TRBJ2-3, the V gene TRBV29-1; D ambiguous. With 3 bases removed from V and 1 base from J, the gap between germline ends came to 11 bases. From germline, CDR1 is SQVTM and CDR2 ANQGSEA. This CDR3 has 14 amino acids. CDR3 sequence (DNA): TGCAGCGTTGAGGAGCTTCGAGGCACAGATACGCAGTATTTT. Its protein is CSVEELRGTDTQYF.